This is a list of T cell receptor beta chains from one sample in a study of CD8+ T cells in alopecia areata. The method was immunoSEQ multiplex PCR; TCRdb's version includes in-frame clones alone and lacks a portion of them. Here the sample spans under 150,000 clones, roughly 50% being singletons. Sequencing used NKG2D-low CD8+ T cells sorted from blood. Receptors were obtained from a human donor with alopecia areata. Both conserved end residues are part of each CDR3. A D gene is named only where the DNA matches it firmly. Only some rows state a clone size, as once, few, many or a class for expanded clones.

TRBV2	-	10	TRBJ2-7	-	CASKAYEQYF	TGTGCCAGCAAGGCCTACGAGCAGTACTTC
TRBV30	-	13	TRBJ2-3	-	CAFDGPSTDTQYF	TGTGCCTTTGACGGCCCTAGCACAGATACGCAGTATTTT
TRBV5-6	few	14	TRBJ2-7	TRBD1	CASSFGTGQYEQYF	TGTGCCAGCAGCTTCGGGACAGGTCAATACGAGCAGTACTTC
TRBV11-2	-	12	TRBJ2-3	-	CASSPSTDTQYF	TGTGCCAGCAGCCCAAGCACAGATACGCAGTATTTT
TRBV30	-	11	TRBJ2-7	-	CAGVWTYEQYF	TGTGCCGGAGTATGGACCTACGAGCAGTACTTC
TRBV29-1	few	11	TRBJ1-2	-	CSVEGGYGYTF	TGCAGCGTTGAGGGGGGATATGGCTACACCTTC
TRBV29-1	-	12	TRBJ1-1	-	CSVEERGPGAFF	TGCAGCGTTGAAGAACGGGGGCCGGGGGCTTTCTTT
TRBV4-1	-	14	TRBJ2-7	-	CASSGLGGDYEQYF	TGCGCCAGCAGCGGATTGGGCGGCGACTACGAGCAGTACTTC
TRBV5-6	few	12	TRBJ2-1	-	CASSPTANEQFF	TGTGCCAGCAGCCCGACCGCGAATGAGCAGTTCTTC
TRBV4-1	-	14	TRBJ1-1	-	CASSQGQTNTEAFF	TGCGCCAGCAGCCAAGGACAGACGAACACTGAAGCTTTCTTT
TRBV11-2	few	17	TRBJ2-2	TRBD2	CASSRSRTSLRTGELFF	TGTGCCAGCAGCCGATCGAGGACTAGCTTGAGAACCGGGGAGCTGTTTTTT
TRBV29-1	-	13	TRBJ1-1	TRBD1	CSVGGQPGVEAFF	TGCAGCGTTGGGGGACAGCCGGGTGTTGAAGCTTTCTTT
TRBV14	few	15	TRBJ2-3	-	CASSQEGGHTDTQYF	TGTGCCAGCAGCCAAGAGGGGGGACACACAGATACGCAGTATTTT
TRBV29-1	-	12	TRBJ1-2	-	CSVDRALNGYTF	TGCAGCGTCGACCGGGCCCTAAACGGCTACACCTTC
TRBV29-1	-	12	TRBJ2-2	-	CSAPGLSGELFF	TGCAGCGCCCCCGGACTATCCGGGGAGCTGTTTTTT
TRBV6-5	-	14	TRBJ2-2	-	CASSYVTEPGELFF	TGTGCCAGCAGTTACGTCACAGAACCCGGGGAGCTGTTTTTT
TRBV4-1	-	18	TRBJ2-1	TRBD2	CASSLETSGRAGGNEQFF	TGCGCCAGCAGCCTCGAGACTAGCGGGAGGGCCGGGGGCAATGAGCAGTTCTTC
TRBV25-1	-	15	TRBJ1-6	-	CASRHPTATCTPLHF	TGTGCCAGCAGACATCCGACGGCGACGTGCACACCCCTCCACTTT
TRBV30	-	11	TRBJ2-1	-	CAWSVTGQQFF	TGTGCCTGGAGTGTAACGGGACAGCAGTTCTTC
TRBV6-1	-	14	TRBJ2-1	-	CASNSDGTYNEQFF	TGTGCCAGCAATTCGGACGGGACCTACAATGAGCAGTTCTTC
TRBV29-1	-	10	TRBJ2-5	-	CSGRAETQYF	TGCAGCGGACGGGCGGAGACCCAGTACTTC
TRBV27	-	12	TRBJ2-1	-	CASSFRGDEQFF	TGTGCCAGCAGTTTCCGCGGGGATGAGCAGTTCTTC
TRBV30	-	14	TRBJ1-5	-	CAWSVGPSNQPQHF	TGTGCCTGGAGTGTCGGCCCCAGCAATCAGCCCCAGCATTTT
TRBV5-6	-	12	TRBJ2-5	-	CASSLQMGTQYF	TGTGCCAGCAGCTTGCAGATGGGGACCCAGTACTTC
TRBV29-1	-	13	TRBJ2-1	-	CSVENLGKTEQFF	TGCAGCGTTGAGAACCTAGGGAAGACTGAGCAGTTCTTC
TRBV29-1	-	10	TRBJ2-5	-	CSVYQETQYF	TGCAGCGTGTACCAAGAGACCCAGTACTTC
TRBV27	-	15	TRBJ2-3	TRBD2	CASSSPYGEGDTQYF	TGTGCCAGCAGTTCCCCTTACGGGGAGGGAGATACGCAGTATTTT
TRBV5-4	-	15	TRBJ2-2	-	CASSSGVQNTGELFF	TGTGCCAGCAGCTCAGGGGTGCAGAACACCGGGGAGCTGTTTTTT